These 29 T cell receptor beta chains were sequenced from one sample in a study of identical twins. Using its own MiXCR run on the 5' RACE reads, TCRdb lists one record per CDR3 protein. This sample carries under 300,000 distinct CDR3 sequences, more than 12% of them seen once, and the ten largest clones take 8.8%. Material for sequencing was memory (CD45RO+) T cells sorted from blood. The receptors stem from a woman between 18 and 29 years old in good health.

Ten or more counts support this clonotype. The CDR3 reads CASSLLASDNEQFF. The CDR3 DNA sequence: TGCGCCAGCAGCTTGTTGGCTAGTGACAATGAGCAGTTCTTC. The chain carries TRBV5-1 and TRBJ2-1; D is unresolved. Germline V gene sequence: CDR1 SGHRS, CDR2 YFSETQ. With 1 base removed from V and 5 bases from J, the gap between germline ends came to 10 bases. The CDR3 is 14 residues long.

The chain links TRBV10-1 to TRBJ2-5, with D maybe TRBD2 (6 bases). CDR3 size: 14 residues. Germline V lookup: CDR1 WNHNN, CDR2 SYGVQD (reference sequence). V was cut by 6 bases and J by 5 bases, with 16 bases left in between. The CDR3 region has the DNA TGCGCCAGCAGCGTCGGCGGGGATCTGGAGACCCAGTACTTC. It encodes CASSVGGDLETQYF.

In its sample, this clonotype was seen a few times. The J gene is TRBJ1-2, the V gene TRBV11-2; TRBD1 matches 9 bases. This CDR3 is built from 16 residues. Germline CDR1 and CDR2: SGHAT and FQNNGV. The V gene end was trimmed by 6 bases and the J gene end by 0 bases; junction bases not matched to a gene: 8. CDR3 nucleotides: TGTGCCAGCAGTCGGGACAGGGAAAGAGCTAACTATGGCTACACCTTC. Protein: CASSRDRERANYGYTF.

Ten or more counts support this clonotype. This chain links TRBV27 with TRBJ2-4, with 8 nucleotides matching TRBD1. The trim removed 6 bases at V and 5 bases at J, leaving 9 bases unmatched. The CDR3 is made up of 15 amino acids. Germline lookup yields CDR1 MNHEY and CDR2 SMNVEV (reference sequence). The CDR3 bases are TGTGCCAGCAGAGGCACCGGGACAGGAGAAAACATTCAGTACTTC. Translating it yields CASRGTGTGENIQYF.

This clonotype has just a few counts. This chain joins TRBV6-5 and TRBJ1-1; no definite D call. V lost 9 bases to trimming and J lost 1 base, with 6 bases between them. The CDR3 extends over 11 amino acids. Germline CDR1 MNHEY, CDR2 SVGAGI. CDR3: CASTENTEAFF. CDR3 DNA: TGTGCCAGTACAGAGAACACTGAAGCTTTCTTT.

CDR3 nucleotides: TGTGCCAGCAGCCGGGCAGGGAGAGGGTCACCCCTCCACTTT. This sequence encodes CASSRAGRGSPLHF. V is TRBV7-9 and J is TRBJ1-6; a weak D match, TRBD1 (5 bases). The V end was cut by 5 bases, the J end by 10 bases, with 15 bases between. CDR1 and CDR2 (germline): SEHNR, FQNEAQ (reference sequence). The CDR3 spans 14 residues.

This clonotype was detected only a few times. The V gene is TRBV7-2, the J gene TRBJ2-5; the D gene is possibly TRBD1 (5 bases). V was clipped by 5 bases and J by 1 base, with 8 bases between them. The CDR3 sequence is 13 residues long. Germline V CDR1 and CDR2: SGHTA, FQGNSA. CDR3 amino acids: CASSRQIQETQYF. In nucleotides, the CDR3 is TGTGCCAGCAGCCGACAGATCCAAGAGACCCAGTACTTC.

CDR3 residues: CASSSLAGAYAYNEQFF. In nucleotides, the CDR3 is TGTGCCAGCAGCTCGCTTGCCGGGGCCTACGCGTACAATGAGCAGTTCTTC. The chain employs TRBV11-3 and TRBJ2-1; D may match TRBD1 or TRBD2 (5 bases each). V was trimmed by 4 bases and J by 4 bases, leaving 20 bases between them. Per germline, CDR1 SGHNT and CDR2 YENEEA. This CDR3 comprises 17 residues. Full variable domain (remainder filled in from reference TRBV11-3 and TRBJ2-1): EAGVVQSPRYKIIEKKQPVAFWCNPISGHNTLYWYLQNLGQGPELLIRYENEEAVDDSQLPKDRFSAERLKGVDSTLKIQPAELGDSAVYLCASSSLAGAYAYNEQFFGPGTRLTVL.

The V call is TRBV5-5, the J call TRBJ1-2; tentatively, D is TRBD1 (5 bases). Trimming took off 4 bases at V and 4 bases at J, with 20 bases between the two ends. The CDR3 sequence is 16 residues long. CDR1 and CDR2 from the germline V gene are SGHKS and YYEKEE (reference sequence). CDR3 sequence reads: CASSPSSDRLFYGYTF. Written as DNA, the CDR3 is TGTGCCAGCAGCCCCAGTTCCGACAGACTCTTCTATGGCTACACCTTC.

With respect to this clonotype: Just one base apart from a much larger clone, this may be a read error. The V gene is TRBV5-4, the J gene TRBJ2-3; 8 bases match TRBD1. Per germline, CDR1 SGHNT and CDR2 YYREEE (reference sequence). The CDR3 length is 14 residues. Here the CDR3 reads CVSSGTGGLGTQYF. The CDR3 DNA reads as TGTGTCAGCAGCGGAACAGGGGGATTGGGGACGCAGTATTTT.

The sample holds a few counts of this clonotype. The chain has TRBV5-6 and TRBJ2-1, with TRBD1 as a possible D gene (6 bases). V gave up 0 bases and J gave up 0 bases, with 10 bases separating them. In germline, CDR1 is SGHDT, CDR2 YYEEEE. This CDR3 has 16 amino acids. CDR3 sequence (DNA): TGTGCCAGCAGCTTGGCCGCAGGGGTCTCCTACAATGAGCAGTTCTTC. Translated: CASSLAAGVSYNEQFF.

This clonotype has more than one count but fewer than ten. The CDR3 protein is CASSYLPRREGPDTQYF. As DNA, the CDR3 is TGTGCCAGCAGTTACCTCCCGAGGAGGGAGGGCCCCGATACGCAGTATTTT. V gene TRBV6-2 or TRBV6-3 combines with J gene TRBJ2-3; the match to TRBD2 covers 7 bases. CDR1 MNHEY and CDR2 SVGEGT come from the germline V gene. Trimming at V came to 2 bases and at J to 6 bases, leaving 14 bases not matched to a gene. The CDR3 length is 17 residues.

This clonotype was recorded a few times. The CDR3 is CASELMGVPFF. The CDR3 bases are TGTGCCAGCGAATTGATGGGGGTCCCTTTCTTT. The genes are TRBV2 and TRBJ1-1, with a possible D match to TRBD1 (5 bases). Germline values: CDR1 SNHLY, CDR2 FYNNEI. V was pared by 8 bases and J by 12 bases, with 16 bases between. CDR3 length: 11 amino acids. The whole variable domain, filled in from reference TRBV2 and TRBJ1-1, reads EPEVTQTPSHQVTQMGQEVILRCVPISNHLYFYWYRQILGQKVEFLVSFYNNEISEKSEIFDDQFSVERPDGSNFTLKIRSTKLEDSAMYFCASELMGVPFFGQGTRLTVV.

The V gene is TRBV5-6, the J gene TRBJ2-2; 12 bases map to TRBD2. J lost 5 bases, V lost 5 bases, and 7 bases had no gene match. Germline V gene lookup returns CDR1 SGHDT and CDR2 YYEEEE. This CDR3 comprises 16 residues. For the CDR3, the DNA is TGTGCCAGCAGGACGACTAGCGGGAGAGGTACCGGGGAGCTGTTTTTT. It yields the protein CASRTTSGRGTGELFF.

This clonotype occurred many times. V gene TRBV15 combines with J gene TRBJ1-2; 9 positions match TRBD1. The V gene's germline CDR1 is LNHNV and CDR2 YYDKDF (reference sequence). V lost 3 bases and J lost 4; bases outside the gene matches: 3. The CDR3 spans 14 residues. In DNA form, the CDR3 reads TGTGCCACCAGCAGGGACAGGGGAGTCTATGGCTACACCTTC. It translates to CATSRDRGVYGYTF.

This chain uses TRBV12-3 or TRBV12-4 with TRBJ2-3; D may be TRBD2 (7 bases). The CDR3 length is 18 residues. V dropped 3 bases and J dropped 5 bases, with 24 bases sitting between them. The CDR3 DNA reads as TGTGCCAGCAGTTTCTTTGATCCGGGGGCAGGGAGGGGAGATACGCAGTATTTT. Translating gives CASSFFDPGAGRGDTQYF.

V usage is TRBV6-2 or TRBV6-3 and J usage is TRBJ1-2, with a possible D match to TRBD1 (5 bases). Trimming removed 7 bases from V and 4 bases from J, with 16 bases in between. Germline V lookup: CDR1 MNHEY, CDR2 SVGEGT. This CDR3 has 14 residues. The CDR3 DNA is TGTGCCAGCACGGGGCCAGGATGGAGCTATGGCTACACCTTC. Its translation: CASTGPGWSYGYTF.

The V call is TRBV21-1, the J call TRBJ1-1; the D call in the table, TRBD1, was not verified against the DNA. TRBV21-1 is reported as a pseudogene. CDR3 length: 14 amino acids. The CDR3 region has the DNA TGTGCCAGCAGCAACCGGACAGGGGACGATGAAGCTTTCTTT. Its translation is CASSNRTGDDEAFF.

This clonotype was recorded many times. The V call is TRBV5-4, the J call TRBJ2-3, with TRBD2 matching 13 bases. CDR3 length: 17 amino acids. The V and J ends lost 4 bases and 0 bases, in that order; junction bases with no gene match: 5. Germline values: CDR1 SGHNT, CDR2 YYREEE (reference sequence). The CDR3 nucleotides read TGTGCCAGCAGCCGGACTAGCGGGGGACCTAGCACAGATACGCAGTATTTT. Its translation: CASSRTSGGPSTDTQYF.

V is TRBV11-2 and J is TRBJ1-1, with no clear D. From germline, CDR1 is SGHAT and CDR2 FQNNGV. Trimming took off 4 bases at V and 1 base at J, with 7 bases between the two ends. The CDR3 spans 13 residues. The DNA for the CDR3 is TGTGCCAGCAGCTCACTACGGAACACTGAAGCTTTCTTT. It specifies CASSSLRNTEAFF.

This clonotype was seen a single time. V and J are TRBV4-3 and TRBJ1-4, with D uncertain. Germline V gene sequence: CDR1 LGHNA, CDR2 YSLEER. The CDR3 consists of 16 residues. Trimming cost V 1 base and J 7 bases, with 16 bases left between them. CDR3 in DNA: TGCGCCAGCAGCCAAGGGATCCAGGACGGCGGTGAAAAACTGTTTTTT. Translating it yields CASSQGIQDGGEKLFF.

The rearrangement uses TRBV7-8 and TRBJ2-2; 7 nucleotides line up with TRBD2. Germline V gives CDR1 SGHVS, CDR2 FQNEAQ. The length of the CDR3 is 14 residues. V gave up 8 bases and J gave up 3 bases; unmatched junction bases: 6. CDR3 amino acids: CASGRAGDTGELFF. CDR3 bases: TGTGCCAGCGGTCGCGCGGGAGACACCGGGGAGCTGTTTTTT.

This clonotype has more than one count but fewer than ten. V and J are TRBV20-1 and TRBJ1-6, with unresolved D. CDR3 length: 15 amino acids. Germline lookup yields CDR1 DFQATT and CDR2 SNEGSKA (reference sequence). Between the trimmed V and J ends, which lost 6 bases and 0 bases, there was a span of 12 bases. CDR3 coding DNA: TGCAGTGCCTCTTCCCCGGGCTCCTATAATTCACCCCTCCACTTT. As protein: CSASSPGSYNSPLHF.

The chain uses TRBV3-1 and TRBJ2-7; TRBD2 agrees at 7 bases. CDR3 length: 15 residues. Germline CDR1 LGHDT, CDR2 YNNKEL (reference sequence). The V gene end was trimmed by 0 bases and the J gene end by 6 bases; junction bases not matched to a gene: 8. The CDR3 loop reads CASSQDWGGRSEQYF. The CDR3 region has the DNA TGTGCCAGCAGCCAAGATTGGGGCGGGAGATCCGAGCAGTACTTC.

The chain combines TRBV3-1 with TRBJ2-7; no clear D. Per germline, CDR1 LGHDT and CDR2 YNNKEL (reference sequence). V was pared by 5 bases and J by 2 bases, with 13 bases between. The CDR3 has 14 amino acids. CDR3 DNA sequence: TGTGCCAGCAGCGTCGCGCCAAACACCTACGAGCAGTACTTC. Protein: CASSVAPNTYEQYF.

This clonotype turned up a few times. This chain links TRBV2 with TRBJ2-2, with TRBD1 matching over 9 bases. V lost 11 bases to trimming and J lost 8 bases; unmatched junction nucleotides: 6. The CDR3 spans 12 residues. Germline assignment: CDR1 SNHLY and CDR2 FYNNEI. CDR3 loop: CAGGTGQGELFF. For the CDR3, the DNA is TGTGCCGGAGGGACAGGGCAAGGGGAGCTGTTTTTT.

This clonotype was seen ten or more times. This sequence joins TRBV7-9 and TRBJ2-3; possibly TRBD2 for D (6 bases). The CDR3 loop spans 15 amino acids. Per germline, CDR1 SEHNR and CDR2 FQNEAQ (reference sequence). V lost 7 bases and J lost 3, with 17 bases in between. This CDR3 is CASTGGGFRTDTQYF. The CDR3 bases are TGTGCCAGCACTGGCGGAGGGTTCAGGACAGATACGCAGTATTTT.

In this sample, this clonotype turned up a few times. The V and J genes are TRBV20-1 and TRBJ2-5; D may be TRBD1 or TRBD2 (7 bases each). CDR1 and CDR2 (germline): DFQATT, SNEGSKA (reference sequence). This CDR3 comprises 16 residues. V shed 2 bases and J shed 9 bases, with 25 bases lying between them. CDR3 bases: TGCAGTGCTAGACCCCCAGGGGGGGGCGGGAACCATGCCCAGTACTTC. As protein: CSARPPGGGGNHAQYF.

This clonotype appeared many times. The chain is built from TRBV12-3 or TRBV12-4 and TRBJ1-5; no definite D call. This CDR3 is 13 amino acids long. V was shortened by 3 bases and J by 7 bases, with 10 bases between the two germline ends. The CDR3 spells CASSFRQLQPQHF. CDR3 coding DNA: TGTGCCAGCAGTTTCCGGCAGTTACAGCCCCAGCATTTT.